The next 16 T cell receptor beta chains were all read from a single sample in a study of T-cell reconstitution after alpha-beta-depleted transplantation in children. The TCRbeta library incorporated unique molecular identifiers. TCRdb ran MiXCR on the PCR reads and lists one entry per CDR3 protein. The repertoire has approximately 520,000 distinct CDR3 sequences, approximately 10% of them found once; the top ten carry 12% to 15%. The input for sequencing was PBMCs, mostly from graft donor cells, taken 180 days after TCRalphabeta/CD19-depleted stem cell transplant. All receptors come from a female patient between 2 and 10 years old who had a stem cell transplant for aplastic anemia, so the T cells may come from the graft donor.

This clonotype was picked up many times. CDR3 loop: CAIRTSSTGETEAFF. CDR3 coding DNA: TGTGCCATCAGAACATCGAGTACAGGGGAGACTGAAGCTTTCTTT. This chain uses TRBV10-3 with TRBJ1-1; 7 nucleotides align to TRBD1. The CDR3 consists of 15 residues. The J segment lost 5 bases and the V segment lost 6 bases, leaving 12 bases of the junction unmatched. CDR1 and CDR2 (germline): ENHRY, SYGVKD.

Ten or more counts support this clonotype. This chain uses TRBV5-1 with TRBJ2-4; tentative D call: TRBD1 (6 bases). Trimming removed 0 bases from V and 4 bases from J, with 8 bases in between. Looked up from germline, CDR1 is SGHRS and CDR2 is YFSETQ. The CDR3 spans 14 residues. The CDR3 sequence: CASSLEQGKNIQYF. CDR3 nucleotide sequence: TGCGCCAGCAGCTTGGAACAGGGAAAAAACATTCAGTACTTC.

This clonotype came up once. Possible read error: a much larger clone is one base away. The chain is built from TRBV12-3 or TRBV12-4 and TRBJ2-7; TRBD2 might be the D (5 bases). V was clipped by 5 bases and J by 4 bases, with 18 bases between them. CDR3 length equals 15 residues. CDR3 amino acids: CASSLSARSMYEQYF. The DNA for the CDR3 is TGTGCCAGCAGTCTTAGCGCGAGGTCTATGTACGAGCAGTACTTC.

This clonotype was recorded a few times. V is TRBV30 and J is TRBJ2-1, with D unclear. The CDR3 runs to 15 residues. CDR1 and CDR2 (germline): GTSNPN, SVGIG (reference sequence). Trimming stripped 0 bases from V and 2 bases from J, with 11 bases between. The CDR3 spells CAWSVWAPPYNEQFF. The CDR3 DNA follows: TGTGCCTGGAGTGTATGGGCCCCGCCCTACAATGAGCAGTTCTTC.

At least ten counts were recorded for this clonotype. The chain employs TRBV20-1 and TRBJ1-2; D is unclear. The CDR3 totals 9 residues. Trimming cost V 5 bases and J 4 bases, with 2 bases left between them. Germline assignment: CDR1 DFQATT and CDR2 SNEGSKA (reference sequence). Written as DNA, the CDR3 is TGCAGTGCTTTCTATGGCTACACCTTC. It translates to CSAFYGYTF.

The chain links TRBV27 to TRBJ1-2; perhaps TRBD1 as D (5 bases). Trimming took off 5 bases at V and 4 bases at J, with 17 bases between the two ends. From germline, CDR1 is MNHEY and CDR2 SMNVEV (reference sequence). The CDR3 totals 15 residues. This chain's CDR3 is CASSKRGGQAYGYTF. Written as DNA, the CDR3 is TGTGCCAGCAGTAAGAGGGGTGGTCAGGCCTATGGCTACACCTTC.

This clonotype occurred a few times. Here the CDR3 reads CASSPFRGVGYGYTF. CDR3 sequence (DNA): TGTGCCAGCAGCCCTTTTCGCGGCGTCGGCTATGGCTACACCTTC. The J gene is TRBJ1-2, the V gene TRBV7-9; D ambiguous. V lost 5 bases and J 4 bases, leaving 17 bases between the germline ends. The CDR3 loop spans 15 amino acids. CDR1 is SEHNR and CDR2 is FQNEAQ in the germline V gene (reference sequence).

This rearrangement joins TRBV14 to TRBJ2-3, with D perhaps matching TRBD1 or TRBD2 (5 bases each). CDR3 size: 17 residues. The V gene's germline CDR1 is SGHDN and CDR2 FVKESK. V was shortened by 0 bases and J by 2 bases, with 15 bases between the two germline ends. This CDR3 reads CASSQDLRRGITDTQYF. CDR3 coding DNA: TGTGCCAGCAGCCAAGATCTAAGACGGGGCATCACAGATACGCAGTATTTT.

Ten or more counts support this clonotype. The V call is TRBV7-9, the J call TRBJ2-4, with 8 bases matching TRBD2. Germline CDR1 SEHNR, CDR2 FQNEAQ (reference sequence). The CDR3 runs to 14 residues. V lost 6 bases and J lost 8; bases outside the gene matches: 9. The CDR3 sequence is CASRGSGSWDIQYF. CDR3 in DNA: TGTGCCAGCAGGGGGAGCGGGAGTTGGGACATTCAGTACTTC.

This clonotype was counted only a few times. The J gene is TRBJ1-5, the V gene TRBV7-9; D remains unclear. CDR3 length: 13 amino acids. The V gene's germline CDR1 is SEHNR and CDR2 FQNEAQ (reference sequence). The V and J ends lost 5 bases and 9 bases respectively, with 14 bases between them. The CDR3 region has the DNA TGTGCCAGCAGCACGTCAGCTTGGGGGCCCCAGCATTTT. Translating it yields CASSTSAWGPQHF.

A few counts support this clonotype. This CDR3 reads CSVGQGAGLGYTF. The CDR3 DNA sequence: TGCAGCGTAGGACAGGGGGCGGGTTTAGGCTACACCTTC. The chain joins TRBV29-1 to TRBJ1-2; 11 bases map to TRBD1. The CDR3 covers 13 residues. The V gene's germline CDR1 is SQVTM and CDR2 ANQGSEA. J was trimmed by 8 bases and V by 6 bases; bases with no gene match: 8.

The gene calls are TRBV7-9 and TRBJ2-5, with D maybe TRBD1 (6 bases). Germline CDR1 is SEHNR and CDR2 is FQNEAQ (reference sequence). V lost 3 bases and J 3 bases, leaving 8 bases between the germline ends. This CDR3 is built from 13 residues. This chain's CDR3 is CASSFWTEETQYF. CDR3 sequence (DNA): TGTGCCAGCAGCTTCTGGACAGAAGAGACCCAGTACTTC.

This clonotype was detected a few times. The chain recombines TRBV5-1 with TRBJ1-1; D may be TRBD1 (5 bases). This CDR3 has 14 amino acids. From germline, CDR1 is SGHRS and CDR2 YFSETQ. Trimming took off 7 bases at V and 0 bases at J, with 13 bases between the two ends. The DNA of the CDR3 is TGCGCCAGCGGATGGGGGTACATGAACACTGAAGCTTTCTTT. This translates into CASGWGYMNTEAFF.

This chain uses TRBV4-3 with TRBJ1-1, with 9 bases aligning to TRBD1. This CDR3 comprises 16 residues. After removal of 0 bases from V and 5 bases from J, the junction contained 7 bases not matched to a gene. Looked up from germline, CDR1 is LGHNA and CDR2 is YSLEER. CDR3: CASSQENNRGRTEAFF. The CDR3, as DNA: TGCGCCAGCAGCCAAGAAAACAACAGGGGGCGGACTGAAGCTTTCTTT.

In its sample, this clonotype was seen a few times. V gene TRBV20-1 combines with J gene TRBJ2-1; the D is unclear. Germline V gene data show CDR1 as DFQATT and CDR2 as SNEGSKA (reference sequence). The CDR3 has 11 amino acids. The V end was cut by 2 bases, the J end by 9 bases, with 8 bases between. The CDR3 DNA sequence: TGCAGTGCTAGACCGGTGGTTGAGCAGTTCTTC. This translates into CSARPVVEQFF.

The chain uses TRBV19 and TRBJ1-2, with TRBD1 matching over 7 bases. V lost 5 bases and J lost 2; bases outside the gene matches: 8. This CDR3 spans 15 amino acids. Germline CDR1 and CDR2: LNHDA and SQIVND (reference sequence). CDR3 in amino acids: CASSETHRGNYGYTF. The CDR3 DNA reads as TGTGCCAGTAGTGAAACCCACAGGGGAAACTATGGCTACACCTTC.